These T cell receptor beta chains were read from a single sample in a study of cytomegalovirus exposure and HLA in healthy donors. Assay: immunoSEQ multiplex PCR; the TCRdb copy retains only in-frame clones and omits some. This table has roughly 130,000 clones, 80% appearing once. The sequenced sample consisted of PBMCs. These TCRs come from a male donor in good health and CMV-seronegative. CDR3s include the opening cysteine and the closing phenylalanine or tryptophan. Each record gives: CDR3 DNA, CDR3 protein, CDR3 length, D gene, V gene, J gene, clone size. A D gene is named only where the DNA matches it firmly. Size tells how often a clone was seen (once, few, many) or the class of an expanded clone, and some rows leave it out.

CDR3nt: TGCGCCAGCACCGCCAGGGCAGGGGGTCGAGAGACCCAGTACTTC
CDR3aa: CASTARAGGRETQYF
len: 15
d_gene: TRBD1
v_gene: TRBV5-1
j_gene: TRBJ2-5
abundance: .

CDR3nt: TGTGCCAGCAGCCAAGGAGGGTACACTGAAGCTTTCTTT
CDR3aa: CASSQGGYTEAFF
len: 13
d_gene: .
v_gene: TRBV4-2
j_gene: TRBJ1-1
abundance: few

CDR3nt: TGTGCCAGCACTAAAACTAGCAATGAGCAGTTCTTC
CDR3aa: CASTKTSNEQFF
len: 12
d_gene: .
v_gene: TRBV6-1
j_gene: TRBJ2-1
abundance: few

CDR3nt: TGTGCCAGCAGCCCCCCCCGGCAGGTCCGGAACACTGAAGCTTTCTTT
CDR3aa: CASSPPRQVRNTEAFF
len: 16
d_gene: .
v_gene: TRBV28
j_gene: TRBJ1-1
abundance: .

CDR3nt: TGTGCCAGCACCCGACAGGGGTCCATCGCCGGGGAGCTGTTTTTT
CDR3aa: CASTRQGSIAGELFF
len: 15
d_gene: TRBD1
v_gene: TRBV9
j_gene: TRBJ2-2
abundance: .

CDR3nt: TGTGCCTGGGCTCACTCTGGGGCCAACGGCCTGACTTTC
CDR3aa: CAWAHSGANGLTF
len: 13
d_gene: .
v_gene: TRBV30
j_gene: TRBJ2-6
abundance: .

CDR3nt: TGTGCCAGCAGTTTTCGGGACAGCTTGTATCATACGCAGTATTTT
CDR3aa: CASSFRDSLYHTQYF
len: 15
d_gene: TRBD1
v_gene: TRBV5-8
j_gene: TRBJ2-3
abundance: .

CDR3nt: TGTGCCAGTAGGGAGACAGGGGTAGCCTACGAGCAGTACTTC
CDR3aa: CASRETGVAYEQYF
len: 14
d_gene: TRBD1
v_gene: TRBV19
j_gene: TRBJ2-7
abundance: once

CDR3nt: TGCGCCAGCAGCCAAGAGGGACACGCTAAGTCTTCAGATACGCAGTATTTT
CDR3aa: CASSQEGHAKSSDTQYF
len: 17
d_gene: .
v_gene: TRBV4-3
j_gene: TRBJ2-3
abundance: .

CDR3nt: TGCAGCGTTGAATCAAGAGGAGGCTACACCTTC
CDR3aa: CSVESRGGYTF
len: 11
d_gene: .
v_gene: TRBV29-1
j_gene: TRBJ1-2
abundance: .

CDR3nt: TGTGCCAGCAGCTACCTGACAGGCTATGGCTACACCTTC
CDR3aa: CASSYLTGYGYTF
len: 13
d_gene: .
v_gene: TRBV7-3
j_gene: TRBJ1-2
abundance: .

CDR3nt: TGTGCCTGGAGGGACAGCTCCTACGAGCAGTACTTC
CDR3aa: CAWRDSSYEQYF
len: 12
d_gene: .
v_gene: TRBV30
j_gene: TRBJ2-7
abundance: .

CDR3nt: TGTGCCAGCAGCCAACTAGCTGGAAGCCAAGAGACCCAGTACTTC
CDR3aa: CASSQLAGSQETQYF
len: 15
d_gene: .
v_gene: TRBV7-9
j_gene: TRBJ2-5
abundance: .

CDR3nt: TGCGCCAGCAGCCAAGAACCTAGCGGGGGGGCCAACATTCAGTACTTC
CDR3aa: CASSQEPSGGANIQYF
len: 16
d_gene: TRBD2
v_gene: TRBV4-3
j_gene: TRBJ2-4
abundance: .

CDR3nt: TGTGCCAGCAGTTACGGGGGCGGTGAGACCCAGTACTTC
CDR3aa: CASSYGGGETQYF
len: 13
d_gene: .
v_gene: TRBV6-6
j_gene: TRBJ2-5
abundance: .

CDR3nt: TGTGCCAGCAGTCTGACAGGGTCGGACACTGAAGCTTTCTTT
CDR3aa: CASSLTGSDTEAFF
len: 14
d_gene: TRBD1
v_gene: TRBV9
j_gene: TRBJ1-1
abundance: .

CDR3nt: TGTGCCAGCAGCTCCGCGGGGGGCAATCAGCCCCAGCATTTT
CDR3aa: CASSSAGGNQPQHF
len: 14
d_gene: .
v_gene: TRBV5-5
j_gene: TRBJ1-5
abundance: .

CDR3nt: TGTGCCAGCAGCTTTGGTGGTAGCGGGGGGGCCAAGACCCAGTACTTC
CDR3aa: CASSFGGSGGAKTQYF
len: 16
d_gene: TRBD2
v_gene: TRBV5-4
j_gene: TRBJ2-5
abundance: few

CDR3nt: TGTGCCTGGGGAGGTTGGGCAGGGGGAAATTCACCCCTCCACTTT
CDR3aa: CAWGGWAGGNSPLHF
len: 15
d_gene: TRBD1
v_gene: TRBV30
j_gene: TRBJ1-6
abundance: .

CDR3nt: TGTGCCAGCAACAACAGGCAGGCATACGAGCAGTACTTC
CDR3aa: CASNNRQAYEQYF
len: 13
d_gene: .
v_gene: TRBV7-8
j_gene: TRBJ2-7
abundance: few

CDR3nt: TGCGCCAGCAGTCAACCCAATAGTAGCAATCAGCCCCAGCATTTT
CDR3aa: CASSQPNSSNQPQHF
len: 15
d_gene: .
v_gene: TRBV23-1
j_gene: TRBJ1-5
abundance: once

CDR3nt: TGTGCCAGCAGCGTGAGCAGGGAGCTGTTTTTT
CDR3aa: CASSVSRELFF
len: 11
d_gene: .
v_gene: TRBV9
j_gene: TRBJ2-2
abundance: .

CDR3nt: TGTGCCAGTTCTGAGGCGTTGGGTGGCTCCTACAATGAGCAGTTCTTC
CDR3aa: CASSEALGGSYNEQFF
len: 16
d_gene: .
v_gene: TRBV19
j_gene: TRBJ2-1
abundance: .

CDR3nt: TGTGCCAGCTCAGGACAGCTGAACACTGAAGCTTTCTTT
CDR3aa: CASSGQLNTEAFF
len: 13
d_gene: .
v_gene: TRBV18
j_gene: TRBJ1-1
abundance: .

CDR3nt: TGTGCCAGCACAGCAACTAATGAAAAACTGTTTTTT
CDR3aa: CASTATNEKLFF
len: 12
d_gene: .
v_gene: TRBV6-6
j_gene: TRBJ1-4
abundance: .

CDR3nt: TGTGCCAGCAGCCCCGGACTAGCGGCCTACGAGCAGTACTTC
CDR3aa: CASSPGLAAYEQYF
len: 14
d_gene: TRBD2
v_gene: TRBV13
j_gene: TRBJ2-7
abundance: .

CDR3nt: TGTGCCAGCTCACCAACAGGGGCTTCTGGCAATCAGCCCCAGCATTTT
CDR3aa: CASSPTGASGNQPQHF
len: 16
d_gene: TRBD1
v_gene: TRBV18
j_gene: TRBJ1-5
abundance: .

CDR3nt: TGTGCCAGCAGCGACAGTCCGGGACAGGGGTATTTT
CDR3aa: CASSDSPGQGYF
len: 12
d_gene: TRBD1
v_gene: TRBV7-9
j_gene: TRBJ2-3
abundance: few

CDR3nt: TGTTCCAGCAGCGCGGAGTACGAGCAGTACTTC
CDR3aa: CSSSAEYEQYF
len: 11
d_gene: .
v_gene: TRBV7-9
j_gene: TRBJ2-7
abundance: .

CDR3nt: TGTGCCAGCAGCGCCCCACAGGGTGGGGAGACCCAGTACTTC
CDR3aa: CASSAPQGGETQYF
len: 14
d_gene: .
v_gene: TRBV9
j_gene: TRBJ2-5
abundance: few

CDR3nt: TGTGCCAGCAATTTGGACTCACACTCCTACGAGCAGTACTTC
CDR3aa: CASNLDSHSYEQYF
len: 14
d_gene: .
v_gene: TRBV6-1
j_gene: TRBJ2-7
abundance: .

CDR3nt: TGCGCCAGCAGTGAGCCAGACAGGGGCGCAGATACGCAGTATTTT
CDR3aa: CASSEPDRGADTQYF
len: 15
d_gene: TRBD1
v_gene: TRBV10-1
j_gene: TRBJ2-3
abundance: .

CDR3nt: TGCAGCGTTGAGGATGGGGGGATAGGACAGCCCCAGCATTTT
CDR3aa: CSVEDGGIGQPQHF
len: 14
d_gene: .
v_gene: TRBV29-1
j_gene: TRBJ1-5
abundance: .

CDR3nt: TGTGCCAGCAGCTTGCGGGGGAGCAGGAATCAGCCCCAGCATTTT
CDR3aa: CASSLRGSRNQPQHF
len: 15
d_gene: .
v_gene: TRBV5-6
j_gene: TRBJ1-5
abundance: .

CDR3nt: TGTGCCAGCAGCATTGAGGGACAGGGGGTTGGAAAGCAGTACTTC
CDR3aa: CASSIEGQGVGKQYF
len: 15
d_gene: TRBD1
v_gene: TRBV13
j_gene: TRBJ2-7
abundance: .

CDR3nt: TGTGCCTCAGGTGGGCTAGCCCCAGAGACCCAGTACTTC
CDR3aa: CASGGLAPETQYF
len: 13
d_gene: .
v_gene: TRBV19
j_gene: TRBJ2-5
abundance: .

CDR3nt: TGTGCCAGCAGCTTAGGCGGCTACTATGGCTACACCTTC
CDR3aa: CASSLGGYYGYTF
len: 13
d_gene: .
v_gene: TRBV7-9
j_gene: TRBJ1-2
abundance: once

CDR3nt: TGCGCCAGCAGCAAAGACAGGGTAGCTGGCTACACCTTC
CDR3aa: CASSKDRVAGYTF
len: 13
d_gene: TRBD1
v_gene: TRBV5-1
j_gene: TRBJ1-2
abundance: .

CDR3nt: TGTGCCAGCTCATCATGGGACAGGCCTAGAGAGCAGTACTTC
CDR3aa: CASSSWDRPREQYF
len: 14
d_gene: TRBD1
v_gene: TRBV18
j_gene: TRBJ2-7
abundance: once

CDR3nt: TGTGCCAGCAGTGAAGTGGGGGGGGTGGTCGATACGCAGTATTTT
CDR3aa: CASSEVGGVVDTQYF
len: 15
d_gene: TRBD2
v_gene: TRBV6-1
j_gene: TRBJ2-3
abundance: .

CDR3nt: TGCGCCAGCACCAAGGACAGGCCCTATGGCTACACCTTC
CDR3aa: CASTKDRPYGYTF
len: 13
d_gene: TRBD1
v_gene: TRBV5-1
j_gene: TRBJ1-2
abundance: .

CDR3nt: TGCGCCAGCAGCCAGAGAAGGGGGAATGAGCAGTTCTTC
CDR3aa: CASSQRRGNEQFF
len: 13
d_gene: .
v_gene: TRBV4-1
j_gene: TRBJ2-1
abundance: .

CDR3nt: TGTGCCACCGGACTGCCCACACCTACTGAGCAGTACTTC
CDR3aa: CATGLPTPTEQYF
len: 13
d_gene: .
v_gene: TRBV28
j_gene: TRBJ2-7
abundance: .

CDR3nt: TGTGCCAGCAGCGTCCGGACAGGGATGGAGACCCAGTACTTC
CDR3aa: CASSVRTGMETQYF
len: 14
d_gene: TRBD1
v_gene: TRBV9
j_gene: TRBJ2-5
abundance: .

CDR3nt: TGTGCCAGTAGTAGCCGGGACAGGGACCTTACCGGGGAGCTGTTTTTT
CDR3aa: CASSSRDRDLTGELFF
len: 16
d_gene: TRBD1
v_gene: TRBV19
j_gene: TRBJ2-2
abundance: .

CDR3nt: TGCGCCAGCAGCTTTAGCGGGGGCGCCTCCTTGTACGAGCAGTACTTC
CDR3aa: CASSFSGGASLYEQYF
len: 16
d_gene: TRBD2
v_gene: TRBV5-1
j_gene: TRBJ2-7
abundance: few

CDR3nt: TGTGCCAGCAGTTACGACCCGGGATCTGGAAACACCATATATTTT
CDR3aa: CASSYDPGSGNTIYF
len: 15
d_gene: .
v_gene: TRBV6-5
j_gene: TRBJ1-3
abundance: once

CDR3nt: TGTGCCAGCAGTTTATCCCTCCTTAGCTCCTACGAGCAGTACTTC
CDR3aa: CASSLSLLSSYEQYF
len: 15
d_gene: .
v_gene: TRBV27
j_gene: TRBJ2-7
abundance: .

CDR3nt: TGTGCCACCAGCAGAGACAGGGACTCTGGAAACACCATATATTTT
CDR3aa: CATSRDRDSGNTIYF
len: 15
d_gene: .
v_gene: TRBV15
j_gene: TRBJ1-3
abundance: .

CDR3nt: TGTGCCAGCAGTCTATGGACAGGCCCGCTGGATGGAAACACCATATATTTT
CDR3aa: CASSLWTGPLDGNTIYF
len: 17
d_gene: TRBD1
v_gene: TRBV2
j_gene: TRBJ1-3
abundance: .

CDR3nt: TGTGCCAGCAGTTATACAGGGGGAAGAAATGGCTACACCTTC
CDR3aa: CASSYTGGRNGYTF
len: 14
d_gene: TRBD1
v_gene: TRBV6-5
j_gene: TRBJ1-2
abundance: .

CDR3nt: TGTGCCAGCAGCCCGGGTCCGAACACTGAAGCTTTCTTT
CDR3aa: CASSPGPNTEAFF
len: 13
d_gene: .
v_gene: TRBV11-2
j_gene: TRBJ1-1
abundance: .

CDR3nt: TGTGCCAGCAGTGAAGGCGGGACAGGGCTCATCACCTTC
CDR3aa: CASSEGGTGLITF
len: 13
d_gene: TRBD1
v_gene: TRBV25-1
j_gene: TRBJ1-2
abundance: .

CDR3nt: TGTGCCTGGACCATCCCGGAGGAACGGCCCCCAACGGGCTACACCTTC
CDR3aa: CAWTIPEERPPTGYTF
len: 16
d_gene: .
v_gene: TRBV30
j_gene: TRBJ1-2
abundance: once

CDR3nt: TGTGCCAGCAGTTATTACGGGACAAAAACCTACGAGCAGTACTTC
CDR3aa: CASSYYGTKTYEQYF
len: 15
d_gene: .
v_gene: TRBV6-5
j_gene: TRBJ2-7
abundance: .